These 2 T cell receptor beta chains were all obtained from the same sample, sequenced in a study of yellow fever vaccine responses in identical twins (dated by TCRdb to 2017 to 2018). The receptor library was made with RT-PCR. The instrument was an Illumina HiSeq 2500. TCRdb itself trimmed the public reads at Q25 with fastp, ran MiXCR and retained productive beta chains. Under each unique CDR3 protein, matching rows form one entry showing the most common genes and DNA. This sample gives a few thousand distinct CDR3 sequences in total; roughly four fifths of them show up just once. The ten largest make up about 12% of the sample. The sample was T cells from blood (PBMCs), unsorted or a sorted subset (not recorded which), taken before or after yellow fever vaccination (not recorded which). The receptors stem from a woman aged 18-29 years who received the yellow fever vaccine. Donor details come from another sample of the same person, matched by shared clones.

A note on this clonotype: One end of the junction is discordant with germline, which a read error may explain. The rearrangement links TRBV6-1 to TRBJ1-1; D is undetermined. Germline lookup yields CDR1 MNHNS and CDR2 SASEGT. The CDR3 loop spans 13 amino acids. CDR3: CAISEAAAPEAFF. The DNA of the CDR3 is TGTGCCATCAGTGAAGCGGCAGCACCTGAAGCTTTCTTT.

On this clonotype: One end of the junction varies from germline; a read error may be responsible. This chain connects TRBV7-6 to TRBJ2-2; a weak D match, TRBD2 (6 bases). Per germline, CDR1 SGHVS and CDR2 FNYEAQ. The CDR3 covers 14 residues. Here the CDR3 reads CASSLDGGPGGLFF. CDR3 in DNA: TGTGCCAGCAGCTTAGATGGAGGGCCCGGGGGGCTGTTTTTT.